The 30 T cell receptor beta chains presented below share a single source sample, sequenced in a study of blood T cell repertoires in COVID-19. Data came from immunoSEQ multiplex PCR; TCRdb stores just in-frame clones and leaves some out. The data hold 40,000 to 50,000 clones, with roughly nine tenths observed a single time. Input material: peripheral blood. Receptor source: a human donor in a cohort sampled during active COVID-19.

In the case of this clone: At one boundary the junction diverges from the germline segment, which might be a read error. J is TRBJ1-4 and V is TRBV7-2; a weak D match, TRBD1 (5 bases). Germline V CDR1 and CDR2: SGHTA, FQGNSA. The length of the CDR3 is 17 residues. CDR3 sequence reads: CAGSRGRNSATNEKLFF. Here the CDR3 DNA reads TGTGCCGGCAGCCGGGGGAGGAACTCGGCGACTAATGAAAAACTGTTTTTT.

This clone was found once. The V and J genes are TRBV2 and TRBJ2-2, with D maybe TRBD1 (5 bases). V shed 5 bases and J shed 0 bases, with 13 bases lying between them. Germline V gene lookup returns CDR1 SNHLY and CDR2 FYNNEI. The CDR3 sequence is 16 residues long. CDR3 DNA: TGTGCCAGCAGTTTCGACAGACTCTCGAACACCGGGGAGCTGTTTTTT. It encodes CASSFDRLSNTGELFF.

The J gene is TRBJ2-7, the V gene TRBV4-1; 9 bases line up with TRBD1. There are 14 residues in the CDR3. The ends lost 4 bases at V and 4 bases at J; junction bases unmatched: 5. Germline V lookup: CDR1 MGHRA, CDR2 YSYEKL. CDR3 loop: CASSPIDRGYEQYF. For the CDR3, the DNA is TGCGCCAGCAGCCCTATAGACAGGGGGTACGAGCAGTACTTC.

V and J are TRBV6-6 and TRBJ2-2, with 10 bases aligning to TRBD2. V was pared by 5 bases and J by 4 bases, with 4 bases of the junction left unmatched. Germline V lookup: CDR1 MNHNY, CDR2 SVGAGI (reference sequence). The length of the CDR3 is 15 residues. Here the CDR3 DNA reads TGTGCCAGCAGTCCTAGCGGGAGTGGCACCGGGGAGCTGTTTTTT. Its translation is CASSPSGSGTGELFF.

The chain employs TRBV9 and TRBJ2-7; D is perhaps TRBD2 (6 bases). The CDR3 loop spans 14 amino acids. Germline values: CDR1 SGDLS, CDR2 YYNGEE. V lost 0 bases to trimming and J lost 3 bases, with 10 bases between them. The CDR3 here is CASSVDGGSYEQYF. As DNA, the CDR3 is TGTGCCAGCAGCGTAGATGGGGGGAGCTACGAGCAGTACTTC. The full variable domain, in which reference TRBV9 and TRBJ2-7 provide the parts outside the CDR3, is DSGVTQTPKHLITATGQRVTLRCSPRSGDLSVYWYQQSLDQGLQFLIQYYNGEERAKGNILERFSAQQFPDLHSELNLSSLELGDSALYFCASSVDGGSYEQYFGPGTRLTVT.

The chain recombines TRBV5-1 with TRBJ2-7; D gene ambiguous. CDR1 is SGHRS and CDR2 is YFSETQ in the germline V gene. This CDR3 has 14 residues. The V gene lost 0 bases and the J gene lost 0 bases, with 7 bases spanning the gap. The CDR3 coding sequence is TGCGCCAGCAGCTTGGGGGCAGCCTCCTACGAGCAGTACTTC. The encoded protein is CASSLGAASYEQYF.

This chain uses TRBV20-1 with TRBJ2-7, with D tentatively TRBD1 (5 bases). V lost 2 bases to trimming and J lost 6 bases, with 8 bases between them. Per the germline V gene, CDR1 is DFQATT and CDR2 is SNEGSKA (reference sequence). The CDR3 has 11 amino acids. The chain's CDR3 is CSARLGVEQYF. In DNA, the CDR3 is TGCAGTGCTAGATTAGGGGTCGAGCAGTACTTC.

The CDR3 loop is CASSLVGTDTQYF. Here the CDR3 DNA reads TGTGCCAGCAGCTTGGTCGGCACAGATACGCAGTATTTT. This chain uses TRBV5-4 with TRBJ2-3; D ambiguous. The germline V gene has CDR1 SGHNT and CDR2 YYREEE (reference sequence). V was trimmed by 0 bases and J by 1 base, leaving 3 bases between them. CDR3 length: 13 residues. The variable domain in full, with the rest retrieved from reference TRBV5-4 and TRBJ2-3, is ETGVTQSPTHLIKTRGQQVTLRCSSQSGHNTVSWYQQALGQGPQFIFQYYREEENGRGNFPPRFSGLQFPNYSSELNVNALELDDSALYLCASSLVGTDTQYFGPGTRLTVL.

The gene calls are TRBV30 and TRBJ1-1, with D unclear. Trimming removed 3 bases from V and 0 bases from J, with 8 bases in between. The V gene's germline CDR1 is GTSNPN and CDR2 SVGIG (reference sequence). The CDR3 is made up of 13 amino acids. The CDR3 DNA reads as TGTGCCTGGAGGACGGGAATGAACACTGAAGCTTTCTTT. It codes for CAWRTGMNTEAFF.

The rearrangement links TRBV5-5 to TRBJ1-2; tentatively, D is TRBD1 (6 bases). The CDR3 totals 12 residues. Trimming removed 4 bases at V and 8 bases at J, with 12 bases between. Looked up from germline, CDR1 is SGHKS and CDR2 is YYEKEE (reference sequence). In nucleotides, the CDR3 is TGTGCCAGCAGCCCCCGGACAGAGGGCTACACCTTC. Its translation is CASSPRTEGYTF.

This clone was found once. V usage is TRBV2 and J usage is TRBJ1-2, with D perhaps matching TRBD1 (6 bases). The CDR3 length is 13 residues. V lost 6 bases and J lost 7, with 15 bases in between. The germline CDR1 and CDR2 sequences are SNHLY and FYNNEI. CDR3 in amino acids: CASSQRGAAGYTF. The CDR3 coding sequence is TGTGCCAGCAGCCAACGGGGGGCTGCTGGCTACACCTTC.

The gene calls are TRBV29-1 and TRBJ2-1; 7 nucleotides align to TRBD2. CDR3 length: 15 amino acids. With 1 base clipped from V and 7 bases from J, the junction kept 10 bases outside the gene matches. Germline V lookup: CDR1 SQVTM, CDR2 ANQGSEA. CDR3 sequence (DNA): TGCAGCGTTGAAGCAGAGCGGGGAATTCGGAATGAGCAGTTCTTC. Residues: CSVEAERGIRNEQFF.

DNA for the CDR3: TGTGCCAGCAGCTTAGGGGGACAGGGATCCTACAATGAGCAGTTCTTC. This codes for CASSLGGQGSYNEQFF. This chain joins TRBV7-6 and TRBJ2-1; TRBD1 matches at 9 bases. The CDR3 is 16 residues long. Looked up from germline, CDR1 is SGHVS and CDR2 is FNYEAQ. Trimming removed 1 base from V and 1 base from J; junction bases left unmatched: 2.

This CDR3 is CASSIGLNSGNTIYF. The CDR3 DNA reads as TGTGCCAGTAGTATTGGCCTGAACTCTGGAAACACCATATATTTT. The chain has TRBV19 and TRBJ1-3; D ambiguous. V lost 3 bases, J lost 0 bases, and 9 bases lay in between. This CDR3 contains 15 residues. The V gene's germline CDR1 is LNHDA and CDR2 SQIVND (reference sequence).

The chain combines TRBV4-3 with TRBJ1-3; 10 bases match TRBD1. V trimming: 1 base; J trimming: 4 bases; junction bases outside the gene matches: 10. This CDR3 is built from 18 residues. Germline CDR1 and CDR2: LGHNA and YSLEER. The DNA for the CDR3 is TGCGCCAGCAGCCAAGTATTCGGGACAGGGGCCGGGGGAAACACCATATATTTT. It translates to CASSQVFGTGAGGNTIYF.

This chain connects TRBV2 to TRBJ2-5; TRBD2 agrees at 9 bases. The CDR3 is 14 residues long. Trimming removed 6 bases from V and 5 bases from J; junction bases left unmatched: 7. From germline, CDR1 is SNHLY and CDR2 FYNNEI. DNA of the CDR3: TGTGCCAGCAGGGTAGGGACTAGCCGGGAGACCCAGTACTTC. Protein product: CASRVGTSRETQYF.

The rearrangement joins TRBV9 to TRBJ1-3, with 8 bases lining up with TRBD1. CDR1 is SGDLS, CDR2 YYNGEE, per germline. J gave up 0 bases and V 4 bases, and 6 bases lay outside the gene matches. The CDR3 extends over 16 amino acids. Written as DNA, the CDR3 is TGTGCCAGCAGCAAGACAGGGGTAGGCTCTGGAAACACCATATATTTT. It is translated as CASSKTGVGSGNTIYF.

The chain uses TRBV12-5 and TRBJ1-1; D is possibly TRBD1 (6 bases). V dropped 6 bases and J dropped 4 bases, with 15 bases sitting between them. CDR1 is LGHNT, CDR2 FRNRAP, per germline. The CDR3 covers 14 residues. CDR3 bases: TGTGCTAGTGGCTGGGGGCAGGAGTCCACTGAAGCTTTCTTT. The encoded protein is CASGWGQESTEAFF.

The rearrangement uses TRBV29-1 and TRBJ1-5; TRBD1 is a possible D gene (6 bases). The V gene lost 6 bases and the J gene lost 3 bases, with 18 bases spanning the gap. CDR3 length: 15 amino acids. Germline values: CDR1 SQVTM, CDR2 ANQGSEA. The CDR3 reads CSVSTGQSNNQPQHF. CDR3 bases: TGCAGCGTGAGCACAGGGCAGTCCAACAATCAGCCCCAGCATTTT.

The rearrangement uses TRBV3-1 (or the pseudogene TRBV3-2) and TRBJ1-4; D may be TRBD1 (5 bases). CDR3 size: 14 residues. Germline V gene sequence: CDR1 LGHDT, CDR2 YNNKEL (reference sequence). V lost 2 bases, J lost 7 bases, and 11 bases lay in between. The DNA of the CDR3 is TGTGCCAGCAGCCAACGGCAGGGAAGTGAAAAACTGTTTTTT. Its translation: CASSQRQGSEKLFF.

V and J are TRBV5-1 and TRBJ2-1, with TRBD2 as a possible D gene (6 bases). The germline CDR1 and CDR2 sequences are SGHRS and YFSETQ. The CDR3 sequence is 14 residues long. V gave up 5 bases and J gave up 3 bases, with 12 bases separating them. CDR3 nucleotide sequence: TGCGCCAGCAGTTATGGCGGGGTCTACAATGAGCAGTTCTTC. Encoded protein: CASSYGGVYNEQFF. The whole variable domain, remainder taken from reference TRBV5-1 and TRBJ2-1, is KAGVTQTPRYLIKTRGQQVTLSCSPISGHRSVSWYQQTPGQGLQFLFEYFSETQRNKGNFPGRFSGRQFSNSRSEMNVSTLELGDSALYLCASSYGGVYNEQFFGPGTRLTVL.

This chain uses TRBV4-1 with TRBJ2-5, with 8 bases fitting TRBD2. Germline V gene lookup returns CDR1 MGHRA and CDR2 YSYEKL. The CDR3 has 17 residues. With V trimmed by 4 bases and J by 2 bases, 12 bases remained unmatched. The CDR3: CASSPGTRLAGQETQYF. In DNA form, the CDR3 reads TGCGCCAGCAGCCCAGGAACACGGTTAGCGGGGCAAGAGACCCAGTACTTC.

The chain joins TRBV6-1 to TRBJ1-1; 8 nucleotides align to TRBD1. Germline V gene lookup returns CDR1 MNHNS and CDR2 SASEGT. This CDR3 has 15 amino acids. The V gene end was trimmed by 1 base and the J gene end by 5 bases; junction bases not matched to a gene: 6. The CDR3 spells CASSEGGQGWTEAFF. CDR3 nucleotide sequence: TGTGCCAGCAGTGAAGGCGGACAGGGTTGGACTGAAGCTTTCTTT.

The chain recombines TRBV18 with TRBJ1-2, with 7 bases aligning to TRBD1. Germline V lookup: CDR1 KGHSH, CDR2 LQKENI. The V gene end was trimmed by 2 bases and the J gene end by 3 bases; junction bases not matched to a gene: 0. CDR3 length: 13 amino acids. Written as DNA, the CDR3 is TGTGCCAGCTCACCAACAGGGGACTATGGCTACACCTTC. As protein: CASSPTGDYGYTF.

The chain has TRBV2 and TRBJ2-1, with 10 bases fitting TRBD2. Per germline, CDR1 SNHLY and CDR2 FYNNEI. The junction had 6 bases not matched to a gene; V was cut back by 3 bases and J by 7 bases. The CDR3 spans 15 residues. Here the CDR3 reads CASSDLAGVGNEQFF. CDR3 DNA sequence: TGTGCCAGCAGTGACCTAGCGGGAGTAGGGAATGAGCAGTTCTTC.

This clone occurred a few times. The chain uses TRBV30 and TRBJ1-1; no clear D gene. V was shortened by 3 bases and J by 1 base, with 18 bases between the two germline ends. CDR3 length: 16 amino acids. CDR1 GTSNPN and CDR2 SVGIG come from the germline V gene (reference sequence). The CDR3, as DNA: TGTGCCTGGAGCCCCGAGCCCCTCAGGAAGAACACTGAAGCTTTCTTT. This codes for CAWSPEPLRKNTEAFF.

The chain recombines TRBV20-1 with TRBJ2-7; D is perhaps TRBD1 (6 bases). Per the germline V gene, CDR1 is DFQATT and CDR2 is SNEGSKA (reference sequence). This CDR3 has 11 amino acids. V shed 7 bases and J shed 6 bases, with 13 bases lying between them. CDR3 DNA sequence: TGCAGTGTCCTACAGGGTCTCGAGCAGTACTTC. Its protein is CSVLQGLEQYF.

The chain's CDR3 is CASSQGGTGNYGYTF. In DNA, the CDR3 is TGCGCCAGCAGCCAAGGCGGGACAGGGAACTATGGCTACACCTTC. The rearrangement uses TRBV4-1 and TRBJ1-2, with TRBD1 identical over 9 bases. The J segment lost 2 bases and the V segment lost 1 base, leaving 2 bases of the junction unmatched. Germline V gene data show CDR1 as MGHRA and CDR2 as YSYEKL. This CDR3 is built from 15 residues.

The chain has TRBV5-5 and TRBJ2-3; TRBD2 aligns across 8 bases. Germline V gives CDR1 SGHKS, CDR2 YYEKEE (reference sequence). The CDR3 is 15 residues long. Unmatched junction bases numbered 2, after V lost 2 bases and J lost 0 bases. In nucleotides, the CDR3 is TGTGCCAGCAGCTTCGGGACTAGGAGCACAGATACGCAGTATTTT. It codes for CASSFGTRSTDTQYF.

By frequency in the sample, this clone is medium-sized. The gene calls are TRBV4-1 and TRBJ2-7; TRBD1 aligns across 11 bases. This CDR3 has 15 residues. V lost 4 bases and J lost 3; bases outside the gene matches: 5. From germline, CDR1 is MGHRA and CDR2 YSYEKL. The CDR3 loop reads CASSRGTGGIYEQYF. The DNA for the CDR3 is TGCGCCAGCAGCCGCGGGACAGGGGGGATCTACGAGCAGTACTTC.